Listed below are T cell receptor beta chains from one sample, sequenced in a study of CD8+ T cells in alopecia areata. Sequenced by immunoSEQ multiplex PCR; TCRdb stores in-frame clones only, minus some. The sample contains 150,000 to 200,000 clones, around 71% of which appear only once. Here the sequenced sample was CD8+ T cells sorted from blood, taken at week 0. These TCRs come from a human donor with alopecia areata. Each CDR3 is given with its conserved first and last residue. Fields, in order: D gene, V gene, clone size, J gene, CDR3 protein, CDR3 DNA. A D gene is named only where the DNA matches it firmly. The size field is filled for only some rows; it gives once, few, many or a size class.

>.|TRBV7-6|.|TRBJ1-1
CASTKKPNTEAFF
TGTGCCAGCACCAAAAAGCCGAACACTGAAGCTTTCTTT
>.|TRBV27|.|TRBJ1-1
CASRSGTEAFF
TGTGCCAGCAGGTCGGGCACTGAAGCTTTCTTT
>.|TRBV4-1|.|TRBJ1-1
CASSQWVDTEAFF
TGCGCCAGCAGCCAGTGGGTGGACACTGAAGCTTTCTTT
>.|TRBV27|.|TRBJ2-1
CASSLTDNEQFF
TGTGCCAGCAGTTTAACGGACAATGAGCAGTTCTTC
>.|TRBV19|once|TRBJ1-1
CASSTDLNTEAFF
TGTGCCAGTAGCACAGACTTGAACACTGAAGCTTTCTTT
>.|TRBV27|few|TRBJ1-1
CASRRSGVTEAFF
TGTGCCAGCAGGCGGTCGGGAGTTACTGAAGCTTTCTTT
>.|TRBV29-1|.|TRBJ1-2
CSVETTGGLYGYTF
TGCAGCGTTGAAACTACGGGGGGCCTTTATGGCTACACCTTC
>.|TRBV29-1|once|TRBJ1-2
CSASVGGYGYTF
TGCAGCGCCAGCGTAGGGGGCTATGGCTACACCTTC
>.|TRBV29-1|.|TRBJ2-7
CSVVVLTSYEQYF
TGCAGCGTTGTGGTCCTTACTTCCTACGAGCAGTACTTC
>.|TRBV30|.|TRBJ2-4
CAWGAYGAPRNIQYF
TGTGCCTGGGGTGCTTACGGAGCCCCGAGGAACATTCAGTACTTC
>TRBD1|TRBV2|.|TRBJ1-2
CASTGTGNGYTF
TGTGCCAGCACAGGGACAGGGAATGGCTACACCTTC
>TRBD2|TRBV6-5|.|TRBJ2-7
CASSFSGGRNEQYF
TGTGCCAGCAGTTTTAGCGGGGGAAGGAACGAGCAGTACTTC
>TRBD1|TRBV2|.|TRBJ2-7
CASAAGTGNEQYF
TGTGCCAGCGCTGCCGGGACAGGGAACGAGCAGTACTTC
>.|TRBV6-5|.|TRBJ2-5
CASRLGETQYF
TGTGCCAGCAGGTTGGGAGAGACCCAGTACTTC
>.|TRBV4-1|.|TRBJ2-1
CASSPRTDTSSYNEQFF
TGCGCCAGCAGCCCCCGGACAGACACGAGCTCCTACAATGAGCAGTTCTTC
>.|TRBV7-9|.|TRBJ2-2
CASSLRSLRGALGRVFF
TGTGCCAGCAGCCTTCGAAGTCTCCGCGGGGCCCTCGGAAGGGTGTTTTTT
>.|TRBV6-1|.|TRBJ1-6
CASSEEGVNSPLHF
TGTGCCAGCAGTGAGGAGGGAGTTAATTCACCCCTCCACTTT
>TRBD1|TRBV4-1|.|TRBJ1-1
CASSQGTGKARTFF
TGCGCCAGCAGCCAAGGGACAGGGAAAGCGAGGACTTTCTTT
>.|TRBV13|few|TRBJ2-7
CASSLGSTYEQYF
TGTGCCAGCAGCTTAGGGAGCACCTACGAGCAGTACTTC
>TRBD1|TRBV5-1|.|TRBJ2-3
CASSLTGGKLDTQYF
TGCGCCAGCAGCTTGACAGGGGGCAAATTGGATACGCAGTATTTT
>.|TRBV27|.|TRBJ1-1
CASKRGNTEAFF
TGTGCCAGCAAGAGGGGGAACACTGAAGCTTTCTTT
>.|TRBV28|few|TRBJ2-7
CASSLTPAGTSIEQYF
TGTGCCAGCAGTTTGACTCCGGCAGGGACCAGTATCGAGCAGTACTTC
>.|TRBV7-9|.|TRBJ2-1
CASSSQSSHEQFF
TGTGCCAGCAGCTCCCAGTCTTCCCATGAGCAGTTCTTC
>.|TRBV5-8|.|TRBJ2-1
CASSSGQSNRDEQFF
TGTGCCAGCAGCTCCGGCCAATCTAACCGCGATGAGCAGTTCTTC
>.|TRBV5-6|.|TRBJ2-7
CASSLVEQTYEQYF
TGTGCCAGCAGCTTGGTCGAACAGACCTACGAGCAGTACTTC
>TRBD1|TRBV5-1|.|TRBJ2-6
CASSVLGGAISGANVLTF
TGCGCCAGCAGCGTCCTAGGGGGCGCGATTTCTGGGGCCAACGTCCTGACTTTC
>.|TRBV6-5|.|TRBJ1-1
CASSYGGNTEAFF
TGTGCCAGCAGTTATGGGGGGAACACTGAAGCTTTCTTT
>.|TRBV30|.|TRBJ1-1
CAWSDPNTEAFF
TGTGCCTGGAGTGACCCGAACACTGAAGCTTTCTTT
>.|TRBV7-2|.|TRBJ2-7
CASSIGYEQYF
TGTGCCAGCAGCATCGGTTACGAGCAGTACTTC
>.|TRBV29-1|once|TRBJ2-7
CSASTGSGEQYF
TGCAGCGCCTCCACGGGCTCTGGGGAGCAGTACTTC
>.|TRBV27|.|TRBJ2-5
CASSLGVWETQYF
TGTGCCAGCAGTTTAGGGGTGTGGGAGACCCAGTACTTC
>TRBD2|TRBV29-1|once|TRBJ2-1
CSARLAGGRNEQFF
TGCAGCGCCCGACTAGCGGGGGGCCGCAATGAGCAGTTCTTC
>TRBD2|TRBV19|.|TRBJ2-1
CASSGGVSNEQFF
TGTGCCAGTAGTGGGGGGGTGTCCAATGAGCAGTTCTTC
>.|TRBV29-1|few|TRBJ1-2
CSVEDYRVPNYGYTF
TGCAGCGTTGAAGATTACAGAGTTCCTAACTATGGCTACACCTTC
>.|TRBV9|.|TRBJ1-1
CASMRGVSDTEAFF
TGTGCCAGCATGCGAGGGGTGTCCGACACTGAAGCTTTCTTT
>.|TRBV5-1|.|TRBJ2-7
CASSLAYEQYF
TGCGCCAGCAGCTTGGCTTACGAGCAGTACTTC
>.|TRBV27|few|TRBJ2-1
CASNRGGRNEQFF
TGTGCCAGCAATCGGGGAGGTAGGAATGAGCAGTTCTTC
>.|TRBV2|.|TRBJ1-5
CASSAGVGDQPQHF
TGTGCCAGCAGTGCAGGGGTGGGGGATCAGCCCCAGCATTTT
>.|TRBV28|.|TRBJ2-7
CASSLYEQYF
TGTGCCAGCAGCCTCTACGAGCAGTACTTC
>.|TRBV2|.|TRBJ1-1
CASGRTVNTEAFF
TGTGCCAGCGGACGGACAGTGAACACTGAAGCTTTCTTT
>.|TRBV6-5|few|TRBJ2-5
CASRGHGPQETQYF
TGTGCCAGCAGGGGACACGGTCCCCAAGAGACCCAGTACTTC
>TRBD1|TRBV2|.|TRBJ1-5
CASRETGNQPQHF
TGTGCCAGCAGGGAGACAGGGAATCAGCCCCAGCATTTT
>.|TRBV11-1|.|TRBJ2-1
CAIRVGFYEQFF
TGTGCCATCCGAGTAGGGTTCTATGAGCAGTTCTTC
>.|TRBV6-5|.|TRBJ2-3
CASMSRDTQYF
TGTGCCAGCATGAGTAGAGATACGCAGTATTTT
>.|TRBV9|few|TRBJ2-7
CASSVEEGYEQYF
TGTGCCAGCAGCGTAGAAGAGGGCTACGAGCAGTACTTC
>TRBD1|TRBV6-5|.|TRBJ1-6
CASSSPGQGANSPLHF
TGTGCCAGCAGTTCCCCGGGACAGGGGGCGAATTCACCCCTCCACTTT
>.|TRBV6-5|.|TRBJ2-1
CASSYSSYNEQFF
TGTGCCAGCAGTTACTCTAGCTACAATGAGCAGTTCTTC
>TRBD1|TRBV7-9|few|TRBJ1-5
CASSSGQGYQPQHF
TGTGCCAGCAGCTCCGGACAGGGCTATCAGCCCCAGCATTTT
>.|TRBV18|.|TRBJ2-1
CASSPPTGSSYNEQFF
TGTGCCAGCTCACCACCTACAGGGAGCTCCTACAATGAGCAGTTCTTC
>.|TRBV30|.|TRBJ2-6
CASRTYSGANVLTF
TGTGCCTCGAGAACATACTCTGGGGCCAACGTCCTGACTTTC
>TRBD2|TRBV29-1|.|TRBJ2-1
CSVEFSGGSYNEQFF
TGCAGCGTTGAGTTTTCCGGGGGGTCCTACAATGAGCAGTTCTTC
>.|TRBV7-9|.|TRBJ1-2
CAIHGGSSGYTF
TGTGCCATCCATGGGGGCAGCAGTGGCTACACCTTC
>TRBD1|TRBV7-9|.|TRBJ1-2
CASSLVGQDNYGYTF
TGTGCCAGCAGCTTAGTAGGACAGGATAACTATGGCTACACCTTC
>.|TRBV5-6|.|TRBJ1-2
CASSGVRSAMDGYTF
TGTGCCAGCAGCGGGGTTAGGTCGGCGATGGATGGCTACACCTTC